This TCR beta chain was sequenced during a study of cytomegalovirus exposure and HLA in healthy donors. Trimming shortened V by 9 bases and J by 0 bases, and 16 bases separated the two germline ends. Germline V CDR1 and CDR2: MNHEY, SMNVEV (reference sequence). The CDR3 covers 15 residues. Use of 60 Vbeta and 13 Jbeta primers characterized the PCR. Libraries were prepared by immunoSEQ multiplex PCR; TCRdb keeps only in-frame clonotypes and omits some of them. Of 210,000 or so clones listed, roughly 76% are singletons. The sequencing sample was made of PBMCs. The TCR was taken from a woman aged 25-40 years in good health and CMV-seropositive. The chain links TRBV27 to TRBJ2-3; D is perhaps TRBD1 (6 bases). CDR3 residues: CASRGGAYSTDTQYF. In nucleotides, the CDR3 is TGTGCCAGTCGAGGGGGTGCGTACAGCACAGATACGCAGTATTTT.